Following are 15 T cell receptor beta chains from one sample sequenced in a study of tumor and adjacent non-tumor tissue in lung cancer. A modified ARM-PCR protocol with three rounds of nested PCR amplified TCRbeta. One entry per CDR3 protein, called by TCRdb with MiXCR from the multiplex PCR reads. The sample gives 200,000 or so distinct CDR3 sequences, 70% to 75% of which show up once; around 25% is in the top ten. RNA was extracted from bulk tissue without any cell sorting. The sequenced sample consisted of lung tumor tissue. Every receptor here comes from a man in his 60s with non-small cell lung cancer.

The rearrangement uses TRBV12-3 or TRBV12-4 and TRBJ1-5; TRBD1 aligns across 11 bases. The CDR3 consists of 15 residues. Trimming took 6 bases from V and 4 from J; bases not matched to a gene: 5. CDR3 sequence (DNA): TGTGCCAGCAGACTAGGACAGGGGGCAAATCAGCCCCAGCATTTT. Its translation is CASRLGQGANQPQHF.

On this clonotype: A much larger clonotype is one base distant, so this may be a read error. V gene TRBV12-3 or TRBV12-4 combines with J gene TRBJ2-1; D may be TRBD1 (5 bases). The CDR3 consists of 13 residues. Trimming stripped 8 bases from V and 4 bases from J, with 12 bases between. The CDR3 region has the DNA TGTGCCAGCGGTAAGACAGAGTACAATGAGCAGTTCTTC. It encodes CASGKTEYNEQFF.

The CDR3: CASSQAGHNNQPQHF. In nucleotides, the CDR3 is TGCGCCAGCAGCCAAGCCGGACACAACAATCAGCCCCAGCATTTT. The chain uses TRBV4-1 and TRBJ1-5, with a weak D call TRBD1 (5 bases). The CDR3 contains 15 residues. Trimming left V 1 base short and J 3 bases short, with 10 bases between. Germline CDR1 MGHRA, CDR2 YSYEKL.

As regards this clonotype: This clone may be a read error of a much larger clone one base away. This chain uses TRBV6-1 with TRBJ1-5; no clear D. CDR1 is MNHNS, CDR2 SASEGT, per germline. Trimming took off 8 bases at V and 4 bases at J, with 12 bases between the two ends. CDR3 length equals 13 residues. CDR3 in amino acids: CASERYGNQPQHF. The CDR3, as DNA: TGTGCCAGCGAAAGGTACGGGAATCAGCCCCAGCATTTT.

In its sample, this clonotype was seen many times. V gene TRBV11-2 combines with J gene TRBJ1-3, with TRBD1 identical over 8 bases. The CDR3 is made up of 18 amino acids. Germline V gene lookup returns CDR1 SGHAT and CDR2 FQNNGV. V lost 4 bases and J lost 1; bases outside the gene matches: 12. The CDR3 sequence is CASSSGRGLIGSGNTIYF. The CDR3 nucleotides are TGTGCCAGCAGCTCGGGCAGGGGGCTTATCGGTTCTGGAAACACCATATATTTT.

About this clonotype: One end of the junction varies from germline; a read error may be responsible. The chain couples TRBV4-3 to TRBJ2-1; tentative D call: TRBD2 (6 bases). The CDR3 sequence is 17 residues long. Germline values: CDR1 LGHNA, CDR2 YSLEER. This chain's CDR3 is CASSQDRVGGGYNEHFF. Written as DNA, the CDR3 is TGCGCCAGCAGCCAAGATCGAGTAGGAGGAGGGTACAATGAGCACTTCTTC.

The CDR3 nucleotides read TGTGCCATCAACAAAGTGGATTTCCTCTCCTACAACGAGCAGTTCTTC. It is translated as CAINKVDFLSYNEQFF. The chain is built from TRBV21-1 and TRBJ2-1. TRBV21-1 is labeled a pseudogene. CDR3 length: 16 residues.

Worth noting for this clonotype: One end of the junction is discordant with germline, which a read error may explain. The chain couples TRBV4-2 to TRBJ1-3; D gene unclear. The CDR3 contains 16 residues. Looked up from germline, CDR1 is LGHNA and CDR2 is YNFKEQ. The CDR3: CANSQAAYLSGNTIYF. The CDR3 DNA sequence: TGCGCTAACAGCCAAGCCGCGTATTTGTCTGGAAACACCATATATTTT.

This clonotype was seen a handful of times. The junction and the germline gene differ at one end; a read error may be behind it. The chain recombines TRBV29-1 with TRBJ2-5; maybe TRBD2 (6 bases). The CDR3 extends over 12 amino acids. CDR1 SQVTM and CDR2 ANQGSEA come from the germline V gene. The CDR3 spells CSARRVRETLYF. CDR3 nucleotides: TGCAGCGCGAGGAGGGTGAGAGAGACCCTGTACTTC.

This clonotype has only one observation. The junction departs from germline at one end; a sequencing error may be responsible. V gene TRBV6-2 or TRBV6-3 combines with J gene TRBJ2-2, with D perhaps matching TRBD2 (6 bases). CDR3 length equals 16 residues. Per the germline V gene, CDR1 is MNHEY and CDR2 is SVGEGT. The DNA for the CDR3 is TGTGTCAGCAGTCCCCCCCGGGAGAGGCGAAGCGGGGAGCTGTTTTTT. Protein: CVSSPPRERRSGELFF.

In DNA form, the CDR3 reads TGTGACTGCAGCCAAGAAACAGGGAATAATTCACCCCTCCACTTT. As protein: CDCSQETGNNSPLHF. This sequence joins TRBV4-2 and TRBJ1-6; perhaps TRBD1 as D (6 bases). This CDR3 is built from 15 residues. From germline, CDR1 is LGHNA and CDR2 YNFKEQ.

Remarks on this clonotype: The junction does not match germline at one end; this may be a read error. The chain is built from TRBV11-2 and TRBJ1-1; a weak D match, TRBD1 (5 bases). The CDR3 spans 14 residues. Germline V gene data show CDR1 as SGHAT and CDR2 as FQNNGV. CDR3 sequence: CASLPGRQNTEAFF. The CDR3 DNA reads TGTGCCAGCCTACCGGGACGCCAGAACACAGAAGCTTTCTTT.

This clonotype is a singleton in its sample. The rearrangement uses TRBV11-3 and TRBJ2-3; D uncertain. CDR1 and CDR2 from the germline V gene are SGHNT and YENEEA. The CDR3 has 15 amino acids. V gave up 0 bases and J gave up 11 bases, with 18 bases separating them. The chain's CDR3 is CASSLDTLRRNMQYF. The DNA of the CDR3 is TGTGCCAGCAGCTTAGATACCCTGCGGCGGAATATGCAGTATTTT.

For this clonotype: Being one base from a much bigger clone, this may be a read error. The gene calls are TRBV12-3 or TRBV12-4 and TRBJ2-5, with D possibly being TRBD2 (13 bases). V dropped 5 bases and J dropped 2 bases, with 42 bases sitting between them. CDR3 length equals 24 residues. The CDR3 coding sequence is TGTGCCAGCAGTCTGATTAGAGGGACAGGGGGCGAACTAGCGGGAGGGCACACTCAAGAGACCCAGTACTTC. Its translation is CASSLIRGTGGELAGGHTQETQYF.

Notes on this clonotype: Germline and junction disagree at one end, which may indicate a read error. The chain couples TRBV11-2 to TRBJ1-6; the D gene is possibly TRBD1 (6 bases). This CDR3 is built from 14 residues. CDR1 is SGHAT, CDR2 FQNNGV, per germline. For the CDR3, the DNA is TGTGCCAGCAACTTAGACTCAGGGGCTTCACCCCTCCACTTT. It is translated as CASNLDSGASPLHF.